This T cell receptor beta chain was profiled in a study of blood T cell repertoires in COVID-19. Study-wide context: Samples representing acute and convalescent COVID-19 were sourced from the United States, Italy and Spain.

Original methodology: Amplifying reference gene primers gave estimates of nucleated cell counts. Here immunoSEQ multiplex PCR was the method, and the copy in TCRdb shows in-frame clones only, minus some. The V and J calls and clone size were taken over from that table, and D and trimming were inferred from the DNA. The sample contains 200,000 or so clones, roughly 87% of which appear only once. The CDR3 is 18 residues long. Germline-derived CDR1 and CDR2 are MDHEN and SYDVKM. V was clipped by 2 bases and J by 0 bases; unmatched bases: 11. Source material: PBMCs or T cells enriched from blood (not recorded which). This sequence was found in a man younger than 45 who had recovered from COVID-19. The genes are TRBV28 and TRBJ2-3, with 7 nucleotides matching TRBD2. CDR3 loop: CASSLLGGSSPSTDTQYF. The CDR3 region has the DNA TGTGCCAGCAGTTTACTTGGCGGGAGTTCCCCCAGCACAGATACGCAGTATTTT.